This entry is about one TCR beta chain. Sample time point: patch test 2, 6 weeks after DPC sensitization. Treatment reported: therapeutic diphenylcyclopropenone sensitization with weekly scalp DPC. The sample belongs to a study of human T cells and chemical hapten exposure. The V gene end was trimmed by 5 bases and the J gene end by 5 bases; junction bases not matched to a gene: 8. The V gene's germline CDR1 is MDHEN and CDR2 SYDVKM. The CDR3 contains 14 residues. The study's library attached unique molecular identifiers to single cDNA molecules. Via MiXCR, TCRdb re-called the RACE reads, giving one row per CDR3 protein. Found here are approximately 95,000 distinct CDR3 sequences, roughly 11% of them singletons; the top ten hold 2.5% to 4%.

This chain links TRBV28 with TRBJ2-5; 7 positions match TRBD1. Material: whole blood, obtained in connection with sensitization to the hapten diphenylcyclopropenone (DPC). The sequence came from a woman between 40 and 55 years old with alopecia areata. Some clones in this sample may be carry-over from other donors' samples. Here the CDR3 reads CASSLHRGLETQYF. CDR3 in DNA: TGTGCCAGCAGTCTCCACAGGGGATTGGAGACCCAGTACTTC.